Here is one TCR beta chain with its context. Antigen unknown. The PCR used 60 Vbeta and 13 Jbeta primers. Data came from immunoSEQ multiplex PCR; TCRdb stores just in-frame clones and leaves some out. The repertoire consists of around 100,000 clones, with around 68% occurring once and the leading ten covering around 4.2%. CDR1 and CDR2 (germline): SQVTM, ANQGSEA. V was cut by 5 bases and J by 4 bases, with 15 bases left in between. There are 14 residues in the CDR3. The data derive from a study of cytomegalovirus exposure and HLA in healthy donors. Study results and caveats: In vitro assays verified that a few CMV-associated chains recognized CMV antigens specifically. A later analysis found common viral pathogens apparently linked to several of the most significant clusters. What a later analysis reportedly showed was that an Asian-associated ancestry cluster had fewer N-insertions than the roughly 700-donor mean. The authors later linked a missense DCLRE1C variant to TCR beta V- and J-gene trimming.

The clonotype was recovered from a woman between 35 and 50 years old in good health and CMV-seropositive. The chain carries TRBV29-1 and TRBJ2-1; the D gene is possibly TRBD2 (6 bases). The specimen was PBMCs. Here the CDR3 DNA reads TGCAGCGTTCTTTCGGACCTAGCGTACAATGAGCAGTTCTTC. Translation gives CSVLSDLAYNEQFF.